This TCR beta chain was recovered during a study of blood T cell repertoires in COVID-19. Study details: The United States, Italy and Spain supplied acute and convalescent COVID-19 samples.

A Seattle source enrolled patients during active infection and followed them longitudinally. The CDR3 length is 18 residues. Germline V gene data show CDR1 as SGDLS and CDR2 as YYNGEE. V gave up 0 bases and J gave up 1 base; unmatched junction bases: 7. Source study methods: Amplification of reference gene primers was used by the study to estimate nucleated cell counts. The protocol was immunoSEQ multiplex PCR, while the TCRdb copy is restricted to in-frame clones and leaves out a portion. Clonal size and the V and J genes are those of that table, whereas D and trimming came from the DNA. This sample has fewer than 250,000 clones; approximately 90% occur once, and the top ten carry less than 3.5%.

Sequenced sample: peripheral blood. The receptor comes from a man under 40 with COVID-19, enrolled during active disease. The J gene is TRBJ2-1, the V gene TRBV9, with TRBD2 matching over 10 bases. In nucleotides, the CDR3 is TGTGCCAGCAGCGTAGGGCTAGCGGGGGCCATTTCCTACAATGAGCAGTTCTTC. Translation gives CASSVGLAGAISYNEQFF.